These 17 T cell receptor beta chains share one sample of origin, sequenced in a study of T cells after yellow fever vaccination. MiXCR, run by TCRdb on the 5' RACE reads, gives a single entry per CDR3 protein. Of 500,000 to 550,000 distinct CDR3 sequences in the sample, 21% are singletons; the top ten hold about a sixth. The sequencing here drew on PBMCs, taken approximately 22 days after the first yellow fever vaccination. The receptors originated from a young man who received the YFV17D yellow fever vaccine.

The V gene is TRBV10-3, the J gene TRBJ1-1, with 9 bases fitting TRBD1. Germline trimming cut 2 bases from V and 5 bases from J; bases unmatched to any gene: 9. Germline-derived CDR1 and CDR2 are ENHRY and SYGVKD. This CDR3 has 16 amino acids. The CDR3 bases are TGTGCCATCAGTGAGCGCTTACAGGGGGCGGGAACTGAAGCTTTCTTT. It specifies CAISERLQGAGTEAFF.

This clonotype was found a few times. The chain has TRBV20-1 and TRBJ2-5; D uncertain. Trimming stripped 5 bases from V and 2 bases from J, with 6 bases between. Germline V gene data show CDR1 as DFQATT and CDR2 as SNEGSKA (reference sequence). This CDR3 has 11 residues. In DNA, the CDR3 is TGCAGTGCTGACTTTCAAGAGACCCAGTACTTC. Its translation is CSADFQETQYF.

V is TRBV4-2 and J is TRBJ2-3, with D possibly being TRBD1 (6 bases). From germline, CDR1 is LGHNA and CDR2 YNFKEQ. CDR3 length: 16 amino acids. V was shortened by 0 bases and J by 0 bases, with 10 bases between the two germline ends. This chain's CDR3 is CASSQDVGASTDTQYF. Written as DNA, the CDR3 is TGTGCCAGCAGCCAAGATGTGGGGGCTAGCACAGATACGCAGTATTTT.

This clonotype showed up just a few times. The gene calls are TRBV7-9 and TRBJ2-3; tentative D call: TRBD2 (5 bases). Looked up from germline, CDR1 is SEHNR and CDR2 is FQNEAQ (reference sequence). The CDR3 runs 16 residues. The germline V and J ends were trimmed by 5 bases and 0 bases, with 15 bases remaining between them. CDR3 DNA sequence: TGTGCCAGCAGCCCCCTCGGGGTCCGGAGCACAGATACGCAGTATTTT. This codes for CASSPLGVRSTDTQYF.

This chain connects TRBV4-3 to TRBJ2-2; TRBD1 aligns across 7 bases. Germline V gene data show CDR1 as LGHNA and CDR2 as YSLEER. The CDR3 covers 18 residues. With 1 base clipped from V and 2 bases from J, the junction kept 10 bases outside the gene matches. In nucleotides, the CDR3 is TGCGCCAGCAGCCAAGCCCTCCCGGGGACAGACAACACCGGGGAGCTGTTTTTT. It is translated as CASSQALPGTDNTGELFF.

This clonotype was observed a handful of times. V and J are TRBV27 and TRBJ1-2; tentatively, D is TRBD1 (5 bases). The CDR3 runs 13 residues. Germline-derived CDR1 and CDR2 are MNHEY and SMNVEV (reference sequence). V lost 1 base and J lost 4, with 7 bases in between. CDR3 DNA: TGTGCCAGCAGTTTATGGGGCAGCTATGGCTACACCTTC. Translated, it gives CASSLWGSYGYTF.

The rearrangement joins TRBV9 to TRBJ2-2; a weak D match, TRBD2 (6 bases). The CDR3 has 13 amino acids. The V and J ends lost 2 bases and 6 bases respectively, with 8 bases between them. CDR1 SGDLS and CDR2 YYNGEE come from the germline V gene. The CDR3 DNA follows: TGTGCCAGCAGCGTGGGGGGTGCCGGGGAGCTGTTTTTT. It yields the protein CASSVGGAGELFF.

In this sample, this clonotype turned up a few times. The V and J genes are TRBV7-2 and TRBJ2-7, with D maybe TRBD2 (7 bases). V was pared by 5 bases and J by 7 bases, with 15 bases between. Germline V CDR1 and CDR2: SGHTA, FQGNSA. This CDR3 is built from 13 residues. CDR3 sequence: CASSVGGVGEQYF. As DNA, the CDR3 is TGTGCCAGCAGCGTAGGGGGGGTTGGGGAGCAGTACTTC.

CDR3 protein: CASSDPGQGGSPLHF. As DNA, the CDR3 is TGTGCCAGCTCCGACCCGGGACAGGGTGGATCACCCCTCCACTTT. V and J are TRBV18 and TRBJ1-6, with 9 bases aligning to TRBD1. This CDR3 is built from 15 residues. CDR1 KGHSH and CDR2 LQKENI come from the germline V gene. V trimming: 6 bases; J trimming: 10 bases; junction bases outside the gene matches: 10.

This sequence joins TRBV11-2 and TRBJ2-3; 16 bases match TRBD2. CDR3 length: 20 amino acids. Germline trimming cut 4 bases from V and 3 bases from J; bases unmatched to any gene: 13. In germline, CDR1 is SGHAT, CDR2 FQNNGV. The CDR3 protein is CASSYRSGTSGGASTDTQYF. DNA for the CDR3: TGTGCCAGCAGCTATCGGTCCGGGACTAGCGGGGGGGCCTCGACAGATACGCAGTATTTT.

This clonotype turned up a few times. The rearrangement links TRBV11-2 to TRBJ2-7; 13 bases fit TRBD2. There are 19 residues in the CDR3. Trimming took 1 base from V and 0 from J; bases not matched to a gene: 9. Germline assignment: CDR1 SGHAT and CDR2 FQNNGV. CDR3 sequence reads: CASSLGLLAGGRGSYEQYV. CDR3 sequence (DNA): TGTGCCAGCAGCTTAGGTCTACTAGCGGGGGGGCGCGGCTCCTACGAGCAGTACGTC.

The chain combines TRBV5-1 with TRBJ2-5; the match to TRBD2 covers 11 bases. The CDR3 has 14 amino acids. Germline assignment: CDR1 SGHRS and CDR2 YFSETQ. The junction had 1 base not matched to a gene; V was cut back by 3 bases and J by 3 bases. CDR3 loop: CASSSTSGEETQYF. In DNA, the CDR3 is TGCGCCAGCAGCTCGACTAGCGGGGAAGAGACCCAGTACTTC.

The chain combines TRBV27 with TRBJ1-2, with D possibly TRBD1 on 6 matching bases. The germline V gene has CDR1 MNHEY and CDR2 SMNVEV (reference sequence). The CDR3 sequence is 14 residues long. Trimming stripped 3 bases from V and 6 bases from J, with 14 bases between. This CDR3 reads CASSFHRALDGYTF. CDR3 coding DNA: TGTGCCAGCAGTTTCCACAGGGCGTTGGATGGCTACACCTTC.

The rearrangement uses TRBV27 and TRBJ2-1, with 14 nucleotides matching TRBD2. The CDR3 extends over 17 amino acids. Germline CDR1 is MNHEY and CDR2 is SMNVEV (reference sequence). V lost 4 bases to trimming and J lost 0 bases; unmatched junction nucleotides: 2. CDR3 DNA sequence: TGTGCCAGCAGTTGGGGACTAGCGGGGGTCTCCTACAATGAGCAGTTCTTC. Translating it yields CASSWGLAGVSYNEQFF.

In its sample, this clonotype was seen once. This chain uses TRBV9 with TRBJ2-3; D unclear. Germline V gives CDR1 SGDLS, CDR2 YYNGEE. The V gene lost 0 bases and the J gene lost 4 bases, with 6 bases spanning the gap. The CDR3 is made up of 13 amino acids. The CDR3 loop is CASSVVRPDTQYF. CDR3 bases: TGTGCCAGCAGCGTAGTAAGGCCAGATACGCAGTATTTT.

The V and J genes are TRBV20-1 and TRBJ2-7; 9 bases are a match to TRBD1. Germline CDR1 and CDR2: DFQATT and SNEGSKA (reference sequence). J lost 5 bases, V lost 0 bases, and 8 bases had no gene match. CDR3 length: 15 residues. In DNA form, the CDR3 reads TGCAGTGCTAGAGATCCGGGACAGGGAAGTGACGAGCAGTACTTC. It encodes CSARDPGQGSDEQYF.

This clonotype has only a few counts. The chain employs TRBV11-2 and TRBJ1-5, with no clear D. V was clipped by 5 bases and J by 4 bases, with 12 bases between them. Germline CDR1 reads SGHAT; CDR2 reads FQNNGV. The CDR3 length is 14 residues. The chain's CDR3 is CASSGVGGNQPQHF. The CDR3 DNA is TGTGCCAGCAGCGGGGTGGGTGGGAATCAGCCCCAGCATTTT.